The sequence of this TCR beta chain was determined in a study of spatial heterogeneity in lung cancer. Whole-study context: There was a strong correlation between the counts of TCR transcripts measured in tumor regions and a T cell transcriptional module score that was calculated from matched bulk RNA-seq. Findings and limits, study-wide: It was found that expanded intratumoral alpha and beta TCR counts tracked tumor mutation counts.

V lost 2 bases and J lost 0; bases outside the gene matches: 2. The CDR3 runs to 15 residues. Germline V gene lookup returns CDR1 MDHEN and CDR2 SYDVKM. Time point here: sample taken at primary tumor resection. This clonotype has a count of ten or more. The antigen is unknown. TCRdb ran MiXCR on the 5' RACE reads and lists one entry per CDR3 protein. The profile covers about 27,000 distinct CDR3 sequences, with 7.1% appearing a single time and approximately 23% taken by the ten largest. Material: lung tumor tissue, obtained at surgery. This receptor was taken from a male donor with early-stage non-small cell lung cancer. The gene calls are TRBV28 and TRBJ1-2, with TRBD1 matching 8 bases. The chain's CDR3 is CASSLRDRTNYGYTF. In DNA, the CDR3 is TGTGCCAGCAGTTTACGGGACAGGACTAACTATGGCTACACCTTC.